The 8 T cell receptor beta chains in this list originate from one sample, sequenced in a study of beta chain features in type 1 diabetes. The isolated RNA, all of it, was reverse transcribed, so expressed TCRB transcripts were what got sequenced. Sequencing used immunoSEQ multiplex PCR; TCRdb keeps in-frame clones, though not all of them. The repertoire consists of 300,000 to 350,000 clones, with roughly 8% occurring once and the leading ten covering around 0.45%. Material for sequencing was central memory CD4+ T cells from blood. These receptor sequences come from a woman aged 18-29 years in good health.

This clone was detected only a few times. This chain uses TRBV27 with TRBJ2-5; D perhaps matches TRBD1 (6 bases). The CDR3 extends over 12 amino acids. CDR1 is MNHEY, CDR2 SMNVEV, per germline (reference sequence). The ends were cut back, 4 bases at V and 5 bases at J, with 8 bases in the middle. CDR3 in DNA: TGTGCCAGCAGTTCGAGGGGGGAGACCCAGTACTTC. This gives the protein CASSSRGETQYF.

The table lists this clone with a few counts. This sequence joins TRBV6-6 and TRBJ2-5, with D possibly matching TRBD2 (5 bases). Germline V gene data show CDR1 as MNHNY and CDR2 as SVGAGI (reference sequence). Trimming left V 6 bases short and J 0 bases short, with 11 bases between. CDR3 length equals 14 residues. Here the CDR3 reads CASRPGSYQETQYF. CDR3 DNA: TGTGCCAGCAGACCGGGATCTTACCAAGAGACCCAGTACTTC.

This clone was seen a handful of times. V is TRBV18 and J is TRBJ2-3; D is unresolved. The length of the CDR3 is 13 residues. V lost 3 bases to trimming and J lost 3 bases, with 7 bases between them. Germline-derived CDR1 and CDR2 are KGHSH and LQKENI. This chain's CDR3 is CASSPLETDTQYF. The CDR3 DNA follows: TGTGCCAGCTCACCCCTAGAGACAGATACGCAGTATTTT.

This rearrangement joins TRBV11-3 to TRBJ2-1; a weak D match, TRBD2 (5 bases). The V end lost 1 base, the J end lost 8 bases, and 18 bases lay between the germline ends. From germline, CDR1 is SGHNT and CDR2 YENEEA. The CDR3 is 16 residues long. The CDR3 sequence is CASSLAGNPIGDEQFF. The CDR3 region has the DNA TGTGCCAGCAGCTTAGCCGGGAACCCAATCGGCGATGAGCAGTTCTTC.

A remark on this clone: One base away lies a much larger clone, so this may be a sequencing read error. This rearrangement joins TRBV19 to TRBJ2-2; no clear D gene. CDR3 length equals 12 residues. Germline lookup yields CDR1 LNHDA and CDR2 SQIVND (reference sequence). Between the trimmed V and J ends, which lost 3 bases and 6 bases, there was a span of 5 bases. CDR3 DNA: TGTGCCAGTAGTATGTGGGCCGGGGAGCTGTTTTTT. Amino acid sequence: CASSMWAGELFF.

Comment on this clone: This may arise from a read error, as a much more abundant clone is one base away. The rearrangement links TRBV5-5 to TRBJ2-2; D is uncertain. The CDR3 totals 12 residues. Germline CDR1 SGHKS, CDR2 YYEKEE (reference sequence). V lost 4 bases and J 1 base, leaving 2 bases between the germline ends. CDR3 nucleotide sequence: TGTGCCAGCAGCCTGAACACCGGGGAGCTGTTTTTT. Protein product: CASSLNTGELFF.

This clone was seen a few times. This rearrangement joins TRBV10-1 to TRBJ2-3, with 7 nucleotides matching TRBD2. Looked up from germline, CDR1 is WNHNN and CDR2 is SYGVQD (reference sequence). The junction had 4 bases not matched to a gene; V was cut back by 2 bases and J by 5 bases. This CDR3 is built from 14 residues. The CDR3 DNA reads as TGCGCCAGCAGTGAGGGGACTACCGTAGATACGCAGTATTTT. Translating gives CASSEGTTVDTQYF.

This clone showed up just a few times. V usage is TRBV19 and J usage is TRBJ1-1; 8 bases are shared with TRBD1. Germline trimming cut 6 bases from V and 0 bases from J; bases unmatched to any gene: 3. There are 14 residues in the CDR3. Germline lookup yields CDR1 LNHDA and CDR2 SQIVND (reference sequence). In DNA, the CDR3 is TGTGCCAGTAGCCCGGACAGGGTGAACACTGAAGCTTTCTTT. Encoded protein: CASSPDRVNTEAFF. The complete variable domain, with remaining parts taken from reference TRBV19 and TRBJ1-1, reads DGGITQSPKYLFRKEGQNVTLSCEQNLNHDAMYWYRQDPGQGLRLIYYSQIVNDFQKGDIAEGYSVSREKKESFPLTVTSAQKNPTAFYLCASSPDRVNTEAFFGQGTRLTVV.